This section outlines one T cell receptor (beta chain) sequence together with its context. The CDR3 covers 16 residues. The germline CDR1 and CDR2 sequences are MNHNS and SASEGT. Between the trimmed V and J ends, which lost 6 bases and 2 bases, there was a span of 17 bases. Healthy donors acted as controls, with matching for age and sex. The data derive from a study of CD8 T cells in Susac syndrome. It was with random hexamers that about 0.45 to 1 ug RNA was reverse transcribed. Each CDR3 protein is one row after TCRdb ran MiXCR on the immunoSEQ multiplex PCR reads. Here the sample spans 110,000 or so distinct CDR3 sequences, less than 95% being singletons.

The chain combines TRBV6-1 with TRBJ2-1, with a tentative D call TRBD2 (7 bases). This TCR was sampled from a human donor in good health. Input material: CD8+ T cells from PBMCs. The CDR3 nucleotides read TGTGCCAGCAGCCCCCAAAGGGGGAGGGCCTACAATGAGCAGTTCTTC. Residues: CASSPQRGRAYNEQFF.